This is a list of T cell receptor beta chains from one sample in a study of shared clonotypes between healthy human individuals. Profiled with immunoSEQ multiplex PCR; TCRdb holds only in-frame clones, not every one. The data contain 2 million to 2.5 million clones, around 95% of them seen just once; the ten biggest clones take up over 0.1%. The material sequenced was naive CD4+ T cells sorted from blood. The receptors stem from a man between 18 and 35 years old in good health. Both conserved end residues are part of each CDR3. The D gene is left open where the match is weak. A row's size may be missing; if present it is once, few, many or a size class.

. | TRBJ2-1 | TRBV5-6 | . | TGTGCCAGCAGCACCTCGGGACCCTCCTACAATGAGCAGTTCTTC | CASSTSGPSYNEQFF
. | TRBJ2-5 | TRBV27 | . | TGTGCCAGCAGCCCGTGGGGTGAGACCCAGTACTTC | CASSPWGETQYF
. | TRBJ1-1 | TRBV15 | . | TGTGCCACCAGCAGAGATACTCTAGCTTCTGAAGCTTTCTTT | CATSRDTLASEAFF
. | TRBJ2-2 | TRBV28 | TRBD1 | TGTGCCAGCATTCTGGGGGACAGGGGTGCCGGGGAGCTGTTTTTT | CASILGDRGAGELFF
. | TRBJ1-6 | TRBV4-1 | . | TGCGCCAGCAGCCAAGAAGGTGACTCCACCTCACCCCTCCACTTT | CASSQEGDSTSPLHF
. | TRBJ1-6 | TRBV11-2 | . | TGTGCCAGCAGCTCTCCCGGGATTCTTGATTCACCCCTCCACTTT | CASSSPGILDSPLHF
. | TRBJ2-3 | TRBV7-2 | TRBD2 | TGTGCCAGCAGGTTAGCACTAGCGGGGGCCTCTGTCCATTTT | CASRLALAGASVHF
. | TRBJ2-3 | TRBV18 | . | TGTGCCAGCTCACTAAGCAGACTGATCACAGATACGCAGTATTTT | CASSLSRLITDTQYF
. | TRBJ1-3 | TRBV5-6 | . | TGTGCCAGCAGTTCACTCGGGGGGGCTGGAAACACCATATATTTT | CASSSLGGAGNTIYF
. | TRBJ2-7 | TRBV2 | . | TGTGCCAGCAGAGAGAGGACAGTCTACGAGCAGTACTTC | CASRERTVYEQYF
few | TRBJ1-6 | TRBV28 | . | TGTGCCAGCAGGATACAGGGAGATTATAATTCACCCCTCCACTTT | CASRIQGDYNSPLHF
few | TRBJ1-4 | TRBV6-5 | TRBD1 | TGTGCCAGCAGTCTTCGACAGGGTGGGGAAAAACTGTTTTTT | CASSLRQGGEKLFF
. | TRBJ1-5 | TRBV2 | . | TGTGCCAGCAAAGGTGATCAGCCCCAGCATTTT | CASKGDQPQHF
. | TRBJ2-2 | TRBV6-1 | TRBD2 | TGTGCCAGCAGGGGACTAGCGGGGGTCGGGGAGCTGTTTTTT | CASRGLAGVGELFF
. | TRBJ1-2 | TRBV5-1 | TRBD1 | TGCGCCAGCAGCTTTGAGGGGGCGGATGGCTACACCTTC | CASSFEGADGYTF
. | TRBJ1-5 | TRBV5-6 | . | TGTGCCAGCAGCTTGGCAGGGTCTGAGCCCCAGCATTTT | CASSLAGSEPQHF
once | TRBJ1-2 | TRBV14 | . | TGTGCCAGATCTGGCGGAGGGGGGGACTATGGCTACACCTTC | CARSGGGGDYGYTF
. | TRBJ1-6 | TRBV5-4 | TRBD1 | TGTGCCAGCAGCTTGGGTTCAGGGGGCACGATTGGTACACCCCTCCACTTT | CASSLGSGGTIGTPLHF
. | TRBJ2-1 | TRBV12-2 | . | TGTGCAAGTCGTTACCTTGGGATTAACAATGAGCAGTTCTTC | CASRYLGINNEQFF
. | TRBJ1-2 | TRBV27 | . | TGTGCCAGCAGGACCAGGACAGCCCCCTATGGCTACACCTTC | CASRTRTAPYGYTF
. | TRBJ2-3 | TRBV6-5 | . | TGTGCCAGCAGTGCGATGGGACGGTTCGAAGATACGCAGTATTTT | CASSAMGRFEDTQYF
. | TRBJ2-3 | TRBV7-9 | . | TGTGCCAGCAGTTTTGGCCATACTATTACGCAGTATTTT | CASSFGHTITQYF
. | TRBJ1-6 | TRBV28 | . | TGTGCCAGCAGTTTATGGAGTATCGACCGGGTCGGGGATTCACCCCTCCACTTT | CASSLWSIDRVGDSPLHF
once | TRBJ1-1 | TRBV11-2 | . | TGTGCCAGCAGCTCCCGGATCGCGGGGGACACTGAAGCTTTCTTT | CASSSRIAGDTEAFF
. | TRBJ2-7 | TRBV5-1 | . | TGCGCCAGCAGCTTGGCCGGAAGCTCCTACGAGCAGTACTTC | CASSLAGSSYEQYF
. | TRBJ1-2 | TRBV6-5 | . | TGTGCCAGCAGTTCCGGGGCCGCCTCTGGCTACACCTTC | CASSSGAASGYTF
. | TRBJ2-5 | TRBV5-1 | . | TGCGCCAGCAGCTTGGGATCGTTTACGGGGCAAGAGACCCAGTACTTC | CASSLGSFTGQETQYF
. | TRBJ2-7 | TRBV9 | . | TGTGCCAGCAGCGTAGCCTCGACCTACGAGCAGTACTTC | CASSVASTYEQYF
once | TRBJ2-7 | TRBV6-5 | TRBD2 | TGTGCCAGCAGCGAGTCCGCTAGCGGATCCTACGAGCAGTACTTC | CASSESASGSYEQYF
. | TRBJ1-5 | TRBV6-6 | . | TGTGCCACCAACAGGCCCAATCAGCCCCAGCATTTT | CATNRPNQPQHF
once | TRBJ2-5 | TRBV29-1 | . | TGCAGCGTCCCAGAGGGGCAGCAGGAGACCCAGTACTTC | CSVPEGQQETQYF
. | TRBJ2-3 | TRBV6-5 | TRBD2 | TGTGCCAGCAGTTACGAACCTAGCGGGAGCTCATATACGCAGTATTTT | CASSYEPSGSSYTQYF
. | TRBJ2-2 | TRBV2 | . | TGTGCTTCAGGGGGGGACACCGGGGAGCTGTTTTTT | CASGGDTGELFF
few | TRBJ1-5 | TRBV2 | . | TGTGCCAGCAGTGGAAACGGTTCTCCCCAGCATTTT | CASSGNGSPQHF
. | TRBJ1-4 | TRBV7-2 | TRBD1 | TGTGCCAGCAGCCCCTCACCGGGACAGCAAGAAAAACTGTTTTTT | CASSPSPGQQEKLFF
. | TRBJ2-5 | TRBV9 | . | TGTGCCAGCAGCGTAGTTCAGGGGAGGGGAGAGACCCAGTACTTC | CASSVVQGRGETQYF
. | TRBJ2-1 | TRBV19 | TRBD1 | TGTGCCAGTAGTATGACAGGGGTGGAGAAGCAGTTCTTC | CASSMTGVEKQFF
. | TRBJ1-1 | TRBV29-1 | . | TGCAGTTGTTTCTCCGGGGGCGGCATGAACACTGAAGCTTTCTTT | CSCFSGGGMNTEAFF
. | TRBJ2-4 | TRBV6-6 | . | TGTGCCAGCAGCCCTAGTTTAGCCAAAAACATTCAGTACTTC | CASSPSLAKNIQYF
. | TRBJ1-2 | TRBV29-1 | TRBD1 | TGCAGCGTTGAACAGGGGGTCGGCTACACCTTC | CSVEQGVGYTF
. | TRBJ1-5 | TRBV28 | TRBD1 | TGTGCCAGCAGAAACAGGGGTCAGCCCCAGCATTTT | CASRNRGQPQHF
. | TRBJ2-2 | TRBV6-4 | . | TGTGCCAGCAGCACCGGGCAAAACACCGGGGAGCTGTTTTTT | CASSTGQNTGELFF
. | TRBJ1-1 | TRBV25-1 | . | TGTGCCAGCAGTGAGAACGGCAATGAAGCTTTCTTT | CASSENGNEAFF
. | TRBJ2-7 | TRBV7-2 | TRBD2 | TGTGCCAGCAGCTCACCCCGGGACTACGCCCTCGGGATGCAGTACTTC | CASSSPRDYALGMQYF
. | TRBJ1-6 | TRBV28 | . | TGTGCCAGCAGTGCTCGGGGGACGTATAATTCACCCCTCCACTTT | CASSARGTYNSPLHF
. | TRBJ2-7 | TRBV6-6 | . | TGTGCCAGCAGTCGGACGGACTACGAGCAGTACTTC | CASSRTDYEQYF
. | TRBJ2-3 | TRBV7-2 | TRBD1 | TGTGCCAGCAGCCAGCAGGGGGCGGCAGATACGCAGTATTTT | CASSQQGAADTQYF
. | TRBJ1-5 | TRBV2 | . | TGTGCCAGCGGTAACAGTAGAAATCAGCCCCAGCATTTT | CASGNSRNQPQHF
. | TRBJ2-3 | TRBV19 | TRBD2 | TGTGCCAGTAGTATAGATCACGCGGTGGCGACTAGCGGACGCACAGATACGCAGTATTTT | CASSIDHAVATSGRTDTQYF
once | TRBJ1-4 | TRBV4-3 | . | TGCGCCAGCAGCCCCGATGGTGGAGCAACTAATGAAAAACTGTTTTTT | CASSPDGGATNEKLFF
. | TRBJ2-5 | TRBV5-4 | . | TGTGCCAGCAGCGAGGGTCTGGGCCCGCACCAGGGAGAGACCCAGTACTTC | CASSEGLGPHQGETQYF
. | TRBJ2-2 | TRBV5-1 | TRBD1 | TGCGCCAGCAGCTTGTCCGGGACAGGGGTCACCGGGGAGCTGTTTTTT | CASSLSGTGVTGELFF
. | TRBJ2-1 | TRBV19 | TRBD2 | TGTGCCAGTAGTATAGGGACTAGCGTAACCTACAATGAGCAGTTCTTC | CASSIGTSVTYNEQFF
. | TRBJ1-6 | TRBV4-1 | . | TGCGCCAGCAGCCAAGGGGTAATACATGAATCACCCCTCCACTTT | CASSQGVIHESPLHF
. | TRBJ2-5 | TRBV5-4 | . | TGTGCCAGCAGCACCAAAGAGACCCAGTACTTC | CASSTKETQYF
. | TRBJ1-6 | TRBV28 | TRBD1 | TGTGCCAGCAGTTCTTTTACGGCAGGGGGGTATAGAGGTTCCTATAATTCACCCCTCCACTTT | CASSSFTAGGYRGSYNSPLHF
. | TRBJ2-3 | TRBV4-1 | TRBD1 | TGCGCCAGCAGCCTAGAAACCGGGACAGGTGCTTCTAGCACAGATACGCAGTATTTT | CASSLETGTGASSTDTQYF
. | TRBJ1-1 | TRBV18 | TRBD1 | TGTGCCAGCTCACCGGTACAGGGGGGGAACACTGAAGCTTTCTTT | CASSPVQGGNTEAFF
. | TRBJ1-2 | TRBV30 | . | TGTGCCCAGTTAGGGCTTAACTTCAACTATGGCTACACCTTC | CAQLGLNFNYGYTF